This T cell receptor (beta chain) was captured in a study of blood T cell repertoires in COVID-19. Overall study context: The United States, Italy and Spain were the sources of the acute and convalescent COVID-19 samples.

The CDR3 extends over 19 amino acids. The V gene's germline CDR1 is SGHVS and CDR2 FNYEAQ. Trimming took 2 bases from V and 2 from J; bases not matched to a gene: 13. In the original workflow: Amplification of reference gene primers provided the estimated nucleated cell counts. Profiled with immunoSEQ multiplex PCR; TCRdb holds only in-frame clones, not every one. That table furnishes V, J and clone size, whereas the DNA furnished D and trimming. Of some 150,000 clones listed, around 83% are singletons. The TCR originated in a woman between 50 and 59 years old with acute or convalescent COVID-19. The chain couples TRBV7-6 to TRBJ2-7; 12 bases are shared with TRBD2. Sequences were obtained from peripheral blood. CDR3 DNA: TGTGCCAGCAGCTTAAAGGGTCCGGCTAGCGGGGGGGCCCCCTACGAGCAGTACTTC. Translated, it gives CASSLKGPASGGAPYEQYF.